This TCR beta chain is from a study of blood T cell repertoires in COVID-19. Across the study: From T cells, B-cell-depleted T cells, or PBMCs came the material, which was cDNA or gDNA.

The assay was immunoSEQ multiplex PCR, and TCRdb's table has in-frame clones only and misses some. The sample has a few hundred thousand clones; less than 90% are singletons. The source is a woman aged 25 to 39 who had recovered from COVID-19. Sequencing was carried out using PBMCs or T cells enriched from blood (not recorded which).

The CDR3 reads CASSIAWPLGDEQFF. As DNA, the CDR3 is TGTGCCAGTAGTATAGCTTGGCCCCTAGGAGATGAGCAGTTCTTC. The V call is TRBV19, the J call TRBJ2-1; D unresolved. Germline V gene lookup returns CDR1 LNHDA and CDR2 SQIVND (reference sequence). V lost 1 base to trimming and J lost 8 bases, with 15 bases between them. The CDR3 contains 15 residues.